This T cell receptor (beta chain) was sequenced for a study of neoadjuvant anti-PD-1 for oral cavity cancer. Stage II-IVA oral cavity squamous cell carcinoma was new and untreated by systemic or radiation therapy. The protocol was immunoSEQ multiplex PCR, while the TCRdb copy is restricted to in-frame clones and leaves out a portion. This sample has approximately 14,000 clones, with roughly 64% found just once. General study points: Each response group had just a few patients in TCR analyses. Non-responders to neoadjuvant nivolumab had significantly more clonal PBMC T cells than responders.

Remarks on this clone: Its specificity is not known.

CDR3 length: 12 amino acids. With 3 bases removed from V and 7 bases from J, the gap between germline ends came to 7 bases. The V gene is TRBV7-1, the J gene TRBJ2-1; the D gene is possibly TRBD2 (5 bases). TRBV7-1 counts as an open reading frame of uncertain function. The receptor was derived from a person aged 40-85 years with oral cavity squamous cell carcinoma. This material consisted of PBMCs, taken before nivolumab (anti-PD-1) treatment. CDR3 in DNA: TGTGCCAGCAGCTCCGGACTGAATGAGCAGTTCTTC. Translated, it gives CASSSGLNEQFF.